The 13 T cell receptor beta chains listed next were all sequenced from one sample in a study of T cell responses to AZD1222 COVID-19 vaccine. This table comes from immunoSEQ multiplex PCR, and its TCRdb copy is limited to in-frame clones, with some not included. The sample shows roughly 120,000 clones, approximately 90% of them seen only once. The material was peripheral blood, obtained on day 0 of AZD1222 vaccination. The source of these receptors is an adult in good health.

The rearrangement joins TRBV7-9 to TRBJ1-5; 7 bases map to TRBD1. V was clipped by 2 bases and J by 1 base; unmatched bases: 8. The germline CDR1 and CDR2 sequences are SEHNR and FQNEAQ (reference sequence). CDR3 length: 17 amino acids. The CDR3 DNA reads TGTGCCAGCAGCTTATCCAGGGGGGTGTTGAGCAATCAGCCCCAGCATTTT. Protein sequence: CASSLSRGVLSNQPQHF.

CDR3 DNA sequence: TGTGCCAGCACCGGGGACTTAGCCAAAAACATTCAGTACTTC. This codes for CASTGDLAKNIQYF. V gene TRBV6-5 combines with J gene TRBJ2-4, with a possible D match to TRBD2 (6 bases). The V gene lost 7 bases and the J gene lost 0 bases, with 10 bases spanning the gap. CDR3 length: 14 amino acids. The germline V gene encodes CDR1 MNHEY and CDR2 SVGAGI.

This chain joins TRBV13 and TRBJ1-2; perhaps TRBD1 as D (5 bases). Deletions cut 6 bases from V and 0 bases from J, with 11 bases between. The CDR3 consists of 14 residues. CDR1 PRHDT and CDR2 FYEKMQ come from the germline V gene (reference sequence). CDR3 DNA: TGTGCCAGCAGGAAATTGGGGGCTAACTATGGCTACACCTTC. Its protein product is CASRKLGANYGYTF. Supplemented by reference TRBV13 and TRBJ1-2, the full variable domain reads AAGVIQSPRHLIKEKRETATLKCYPIPRHDTVYWYQQGPGQDPQFLISFYEKMQSDKGSIPDRFSAQQFSDYHSELNMSSLELGDSALYFCASRKLGANYGYTFGSGTRLTVV.

This chain uses TRBV27 with TRBJ2-1; no firm D call. CDR3 length: 14 amino acids. The V gene lost 6 bases and the J gene lost 0 bases, with 9 bases spanning the gap. The germline CDR1 and CDR2 sequences are MNHEY and SMNVEV (reference sequence). This CDR3 is CASSGGSSYNEQFF. For the CDR3, the DNA is TGTGCCAGCAGCGGCGGAAGCTCCTACAATGAGCAGTTCTTC.

The genes are TRBV13 and TRBJ2-7; TRBD2 is a possible D gene (5 bases). The CDR3 runs 13 residues. Trimming cost V 5 bases and J 6 bases, with 14 bases left between them. Germline values: CDR1 PRHDT, CDR2 FYEKMQ (reference sequence). In DNA, the CDR3 is TGTGCCAGCAGCGCCCGGACCCGGGGCGAGCAGTACTTC. Protein product: CASSARTRGEQYF.

The chain recombines TRBV11-3 with TRBJ1-5; D not resolved. V was cut by 5 bases and J by 0 bases, with 11 bases left in between. The CDR3 has 15 amino acids. From germline, CDR1 is SGHNT and CDR2 YENEEA. For the CDR3, the DNA is TGTGCCAGCAGCGAAGACGGTGATAGCAATCAGCCCCAGCATTTT. Residues: CASSEDGDSNQPQHF.

The V and J genes are TRBV7-2 and TRBJ2-5; D may be TRBD2 (5 bases). The germline gives CDR1 SGHTA, CDR2 FQGNSA. CDR3 size: 17 residues. Trimming cost V 5 bases and J 4 bases, with 23 bases left between them. The CDR3 protein is CASSTQWRAPHGETQYF. CDR3 sequence (DNA): TGTGCCAGCAGCACGCAGTGGCGGGCACCCCACGGAGAGACCCAGTACTTC.

This chain uses TRBV18 with TRBJ2-2; no reliable D call. Germline CDR1 and CDR2: KGHSH and LQKENI. The CDR3 has 15 residues. V lost 0 bases and J 3 bases, leaving 8 bases between the germline ends. CDR3: CASSPPSLDTGELFF. DNA of the CDR3: TGTGCCAGCTCACCACCGAGCTTGGACACCGGGGAGCTGTTTTTT.

This chain links TRBV5-1 with TRBJ2-7; a possible D gene is TRBD2 (7 bases). This CDR3 is 13 amino acids long. Germline V CDR1 and CDR2: SGHRS, YFSETQ. Trimming removed 7 bases from V and 6 bases from J, with 17 bases in between. The CDR3 spells CASGVRGAVEQYF. As DNA, the CDR3 is TGCGCCAGCGGTGTTCGGGGGGCGGTCGAGCAGTACTTC.

This chain uses TRBV2 with TRBJ1-5; D is perhaps TRBD1 (6 bases). The CDR3 is 14 amino acids. The V end lost 6 bases, the J end lost 2 bases, and 11 bases lay between the germline ends. The germline gives CDR1 SNHLY, CDR2 FYNNEI. CDR3 nucleotides: TGTGCCAGCAGGGGGGGCGCGGGCAATCAGCCCCAGCATTTT. Translated, it gives CASRGGAGNQPQHF.

This clone came up once. The rearrangement joins TRBV11-3 to TRBJ2-7; a possible D gene is TRBD2 (6 bases). The CDR3 contains 15 residues. CDR1 SGHNT and CDR2 YENEEA come from the germline V gene. V shed 3 bases and J shed 3 bases, with 15 bases lying between them. The CDR3 nucleotides read TGTGCCAGCAGCTTCGAAGGGACTGGACACTACGAGCAGTACTTC. Its translation is CASSFEGTGHYEQYF.

The V call is TRBV11-2, the J call TRBJ1-1; possible D gene TRBD1, 5 bases. Germline CDR1 and CDR2: SGHAT and FQNNGV. V lost 2 bases and J lost 8, with 12 bases in between. The CDR3 is made up of 13 amino acids. The CDR3 nucleotides are TGTGCCAGCAGCTTAACGCCCGGGACCGAAGCTTTCTTT. The encoded protein is CASSLTPGTEAFF.

This clone was detected a few times. The rearrangement links TRBV7-6 to TRBJ2-1, with D possibly TRBD2 on 7 matching bases. The CDR3 covers 16 residues. Germline CDR1 and CDR2: SGHVS and FNYEAQ. Trimming left V 1 base short and J 5 bases short, with 15 bases between. This CDR3 reads CASSLGEGGINNEQFF. The CDR3 DNA reads TGTGCCAGCAGCTTAGGAGAGGGGGGGATTAACAATGAGCAGTTCTTC.